The TCR beta chain described here comes from a study of blood T cells in healthy people across ages. This clonotype was counted a few times. Extraction yielded at least 5 micrograms of total RNA per sample. The length of the CDR3 is 14 residues. The V gene lost 1 base and the J gene lost 5 bases, with 10 bases spanning the gap. The germline V gene has CDR1 LGHNA and CDR2 YSLEER. Then a second PCR, running about 6 to 12 cycles, was carried out with a sample-barcoded 5' primer and a J-beta primer mix. All samples yielded 3 million or more CDR3-containing paired-end reads. TCRdb re-derived calls from the 5' RACE reads in MiXCR, one entry per CDR3 protein. The sample includes almost 800,000 distinct CDR3 sequences, about 62% seen only once; the top ten take approximately 23%.

The clonotype originates from a man aged 25-45 years in good health. Source material: blood. This chain connects TRBV4-3 to TRBJ2-3; D call uncertain. This chain's CDR3 is CASSQVTFGDTQYF. The CDR3 DNA sequence: TGCGCCAGCAGCCAAGTAACCTTCGGAGATACGCAGTATTTT.